This TCR beta chain is from a study of T cell changes during pregnancy in multiple sclerosis. CDR3 size: 16 residues. Germline V lookup: CDR1 SGHRS, CDR2 YFSETQ. J was trimmed by 4 bases and V by 6 bases; bases with no gene match: 12. Using immunoSEQ multiplex PCR, the repertoire was profiled, and TCRdb retains in-frame clones only, with some absent. The sample lists about 70,000 clones, around 90% occurring once. The sequence was collected from a female donor with multiple sclerosis, enrolled in a pregnancy study. The sequencing here drew on CD4+ T cells from peripheral blood mononuclear cells, taken after pregnancy. The chain recombines TRBV5-1 with TRBJ2-3, with 9 nucleotides matching TRBD2. CDR3 nucleotide sequence: TGCGCCAGCACCCGGGTCGGCGGGGGGGCACCAGATACGCAGTATTTT. Its protein is CASTRVGGGAPDTQYF.